These 10 T cell receptor beta chains were sequenced from one sample in a study of cytomegalovirus exposure and HLA in healthy donors (dated by TCRdb to the late 2010s). The library was produced with the immunoSEQ multiplex PCR assay. A mixture of 60 forward primers for TCR Vbeta segments and 13 reverse primers for TCR Jbeta segments was used in the multiplex PCR. TCRdb obtained this table from immuneACCESS and retained in-frame rearrangements with V and J assigned. These tables miss some clones; where compared with another copy, unresolved V genes account for less than half of the shortfall, and the remainder is unexplained. This sample lists 110,000 or so clones; approximately 80% were detected once. Roughly 12% of the sample goes to the ten largest clones. Material: PBMCs. These receptors were obtained from a woman in her forties in good health and CMV-seropositive.

The chain couples TRBV5-5 to TRBJ2-3; weak D call: TRBD2 (7 bases). V was clipped by 5 bases and J by 4 bases, with 23 bases between them. This CDR3 is built from 17 residues. Per the germline V gene, CDR1 is SGHKS and CDR2 is YYEKEE (reference sequence). CDR3 sequence reads: CASSEFVGGQTPDTQYF. As DNA, the CDR3 is TGTGCCAGCAGTGAATTTGTCGGGGGGCAAACTCCAGATACGCAGTATTTT.

The gene calls are TRBV2 and TRBJ1-5; 11 bases agree with TRBD1. The CDR3 is 14 residues long. Germline CDR1 and CDR2: SNHLY and FYNNEI. V lost 6 bases, J lost 7 bases, and 5 bases stayed unmatched. The CDR3 bases are TGTGCCAGCAGCGGACAGGGGGCAAGGCAGCCCCAGCATTTT. This codes for CASSGQGARQPQHF.

The genes are TRBV19 and TRBJ2-2, with 7 bases fitting TRBD1. The CDR3 runs to 14 residues. Per germline, CDR1 LNHDA and CDR2 SQIVND (reference sequence). V was clipped by 9 bases and J by 4 bases; unmatched bases: 8. Here the CDR3 DNA reads TGTGCCAGCATAAAACAGGGGAGCACCGGGGAGCTGTTTTTT. This translates into CASIKQGSTGELFF. The variable domain in full, with the rest retrieved from reference TRBV19 and TRBJ2-2, is DGGITQSPKYLFRKEGQNVTLSCEQNLNHDAMYWYRQDPGQGLRLIYYSQIVNDFQKGDIAEGYSVSREKKESFPLTVTSAQKNPTAFYLCASIKQGSTGELFFGEGSRLTVL.

This chain connects TRBV10-3 to TRBJ2-5; the match to TRBD2 covers 8 bases. The CDR3 totals 15 residues. CDR1 and CDR2 from the germline V gene are ENHRY and SYGVKD. After removal of 4 bases from V and 5 bases from J, the junction contained 9 bases not matched to a gene. The CDR3 here is CAISAQRGTWETQYF. CDR3 coding DNA: TGTGCCATCAGTGCCCAGCGGGGGACCTGGGAGACCCAGTACTTC.

V and J are TRBV2 and TRBJ1-1; the D gene is possibly TRBD1 (5 bases). CDR3 length equals 13 residues. Trimming removed 6 bases at V and 1 base at J, with 9 bases between. The V gene's germline CDR1 is SNHLY and CDR2 FYNNEI. The CDR3 sequence is CASSLQGNTEAFF. The CDR3 bases are TGTGCCAGCAGCCTCCAGGGGAACACTGAAGCTTTCTTT.

This clone has more than one count but fewer than ten. The chain combines TRBV19 with TRBJ2-3; D is uncertain. V was trimmed by 3 bases and J by 5 bases, leaving 6 bases between them. Germline-derived CDR1 and CDR2 are LNHDA and SQIVND (reference sequence). This CDR3 has 12 residues. The CDR3 DNA reads as TGTGCCAGTAGTATGAGAGGAGATACGCAGTATTTT. Amino acid sequence: CASSMRGDTQYF.

The J gene is TRBJ1-1, the V gene TRBV10-2; TRBD1 might be the D (6 bases). Trimming left V 3 bases short and J 1 base short, with 12 bases between. The CDR3 totals 15 residues. Per the germline V gene, CDR1 is WSHSY and CDR2 is SAAADI. Here the CDR3 reads CASSDPQGTNTEAFF. The CDR3 DNA reads TGCGCCAGCAGTGATCCCCAGGGGACGAACACTGAAGCTTTCTTT.

This chain joins TRBV7-9 and TRBJ2-3; D is uncertain. CDR1 SEHNR and CDR2 FQNEAQ come from the germline V gene (reference sequence). CDR3 length equals 15 residues. V lost 5 bases and J 2 bases, leaving 14 bases between the germline ends. Written as DNA, the CDR3 is TGTGCCAGCAGCCAGATTTCGACATACACAGATACGCAGTATTTT. Translation gives CASSQISTYTDTQYF.

V usage is TRBV10-3 and J usage is TRBJ1-5; TRBD1 agrees at 7 bases. The CDR3 has 14 amino acids. CDR1 is ENHRY and CDR2 is SYGVKD in the germline V gene. V shed 3 bases and J 4 bases; nucleotides not matched to a gene: 3. As DNA, the CDR3 is TGTGCCATCAGTGATGGGACAGTTAATCAGCCCCAGCATTTT. The encoded protein is CAISDGTVNQPQHF.

This clone was observed a few times. The chain joins TRBV30 to TRBJ2-3; TRBD2 aligns across 14 bases. CDR1 is GTSNPN, CDR2 SVGIG, per germline (reference sequence). J gave up 1 base and V 3 bases, and 0 bases lay outside the gene matches. The CDR3 runs to 15 residues. The CDR3 DNA reads TGTGCCTGGAGGGGACTAGCGGGGGGCACAGATACGCAGTATTTT. Translating it yields CAWRGLAGGTDTQYF.